This TCR beta chain appears in the sequencing data of a study of a mutant IDH1 vaccine in newly diagnosed glioma. Study findings and constraints: Vaccine-induced immune responses were detected in about 93% of patients.

Time point of the sample: week 11, during vaccination. One vaccine dose held 300 ug of mutant IDH1 20-mer peptide and came with topical imiquimod. V gave up 4 bases and J gave up 6 bases, with 16 bases separating them. The CDR3 runs to 14 residues. The V gene's germline CDR1 is SGHRS and CDR2 YFSETQ. Regarding this clone: The antigen remains unidentified.

Clones were sequenced by immunoSEQ multiplex PCR, and TCRdb holds only the in-frame ones, with some missing. The sample shows 110,000 or so clones, about 90% of them seen only once. The chain is built from TRBV5-1 and TRBJ1-1; D is unresolved. This TCR derives from a woman aged 50 to 60 with glioma. Sequenced material: PBMCs, taken from a glioma patient whose treatment included an IDH1 peptide vaccine. CDR3 in DNA: TGCGCCAGCAGCACCGGGGAATCTGGGGCTGAAGCTTTCTTT. Protein sequence: CASSTGESGAEAFF.